The rows below give T cell receptor beta chains drawn from one sample of a study of blood T cell repertoires in COVID-19. The protocol was immunoSEQ multiplex PCR, while the TCRdb copy is restricted to in-frame clones and leaves out a portion. The sample yields about 120,000 clones, around 86% seen once. Sample: peripheral blood. The source of these receptors is a woman between 65 and 79 years old with acute or convalescent COVID-19. The CDR3 runs from the conserved cysteine through the conserved F or W. Fields, in order: D gene, V gene, J gene, clone size, CDR3 protein, CDR3 DNA. The D gene is left open where the match is weak. Size tells how often a clone was seen (once, few, many) or the class of an expanded clone, and some rows leave it out.

TRBD1	TRBV28	TRBJ1-3	-	CASSLEAGQAGNTIYF	TGTGCCAGCAGTTTAGAAGCGGGACAGGCTGGAAACACCATATATTTT
-	TRBV3-1/TRBV3-2	TRBJ2-7	-	CASSQGQEVYYEQYF	TGTGCCAGCAGCCAAGGGCAAGAAGTTTACTACGAGCAGTACTTC
TRBD1	TRBV29-1	TRBJ2-5	-	CSSRDYGTVETQYF	TGCAGCAGCCGAGACTACGGGACAGTAGAGACCCAGTACTTC
-	TRBV13	TRBJ2-2	hyperexpanded	CASSSWGGASGELFF	TGTGCCAGCAGCTCCTGGGGGGGGGCCTCCGGGGAGCTGTTTTTT
-	TRBV7-9	TRBJ1-5	-	CASSTGRGSNLDQPQHF	TGTGCCAGCAGCACAGGGAGGGGCAGCAACTTAGATCAGCCCCAGCATTTT
TRBD1	TRBV4-2	TRBJ1-2	-	CASSDRGNYGYTF	TGTGCCAGCAGTGACAGGGGCAACTATGGCTACACCTTC
TRBD1	TRBV7-9	TRBJ2-7	-	CASSSYRGSLYEQYF	TGTGCCAGCAGCTCCTACAGGGGCTCCCTCTACGAGCAGTACTTC
-	TRBV5-8	TRBJ2-7	-	CASSFQDRTYEQYF	TGTGCCAGCAGCTTCCAAGACAGGACGTACGAGCAGTACTTC
-	TRBV29-1	TRBJ2-2	-	CSVEGGTGELFF	TGCAGCGTTGAAGGAGGCACCGGGGAGCTGTTTTTT
-	TRBV5-4	TRBJ1-3	-	CASSLDSSGNTIYF	TGTGCCAGCAGCTTGGACAGCTCTGGAAACACCATATATTTT
-	TRBV28	TRBJ1-2	-	CASSLGSGGTF	TGTGCCAGCAGTTTAGGTAGCGGGGGCACCTTC
-	TRBV5-4	TRBJ1-5	-	CASSLWGGSRGNQPQHF	TGTGCCAGCAGCTTGTGGGGGGGGAGTAGGGGCAATCAGCCCCAGCATTTT
TRBD1	TRBV28	TRBJ1-4	-	CASSSGQGREKLFF	TGTGCCAGCAGTTCTGGACAGGGGCGAGAAAAACTGTTTTTT
TRBD1	TRBV5-4	TRBJ2-3	-	CASSSGQGGTDTQYF	TGTGCCAGCAGCTCGGGACAGGGGGGCACAGATACGCAGTATTTT
TRBD1	TRBV6-1	TRBJ2-3	-	CASSAEKTGSTDTQYF	TGTGCCAGCAGTGCCGAAAAGACAGGGAGCACAGATACGCAGTATTTT
-	TRBV3-1/TRBV3-2	TRBJ2-7	-	CASSPESGRQYF	TGTGCCAGCAGCCCGGAGTCGGGTCGGCAGTACTTC
-	TRBV5-4	TRBJ2-1	-	CASSLERNNEQFF	TGTGCCAGCAGCTTGGAGCGCAATAATGAGCAGTTCTTC
TRBD1	TRBV6-5	TRBJ1-1	-	CASTGQGRNTEAFF	TGTGCCAGCACCGGACAGGGGCGGAACACTGAAGCTTTCTTT
-	TRBV18	TRBJ2-5	-	CASSRRDSQETQYF	TGTGCCAGCTCCCGGAGGGACAGTCAAGAGACCCAGTACTTC
TRBD1	TRBV7-3	TRBJ1-2	-	CASSLTGGQGGYTF	TGTGCCAGCAGCTTGACAGGGGGCCAAGGGGGCTACACCTTC
TRBD1	TRBV5-6	TRBJ1-2	-	CASSPSRGRYYGYTF	TGTGCCAGCAGCCCGAGCAGGGGGCGTTACTATGGCTACACCTTC
-	TRBV5-1	TRBJ2-3	-	CASSRGGASTDTQYF	TGCGCCAGCAGCCGCGGCGGGGCTAGCACAGATACGCAGTATTTT
-	TRBV18	TRBJ1-6	once	CASSPADRSNSPLHF	TGTGCCAGCTCACCGGCGGACAGATCTAATTCACCCCTCCACTTT
-	TRBV28	TRBJ1-2	-	CASNVQRTYGYTF	TGTGCCAGCAATGTACAGCGGACCTATGGCTACACCTTC
-	TRBV30	TRBJ1-5	-	CAWSPVQGNQPQHF	TGTGCCTGGAGTCCAGTACAAGGCAATCAGCCCCAGCATTTT
-	TRBV27	TRBJ1-5	few	CASSPRRGDNQPQHF	TGTGCCAGCAGTCCCCGTAGGGGTGACAATCAGCCCCAGCATTTT
TRBD1	TRBV6-2/TRBV6-3	TRBJ1-1	few	CASSSDRDTEAFF	TGTGCCAGCAGTTCGGACAGGGACACTGAAGCTTTCTTT
TRBD1	TRBV24-1	TRBJ2-1	-	CATSEGQGYNEQFF	TGTGCCACCAGTGAGGGACAGGGGTACAATGAGCAGTTCTTC
-	TRBV20-1	TRBJ2-7	-	CSAGGSYEQYF	TGCAGTGCTGGAGGGAGCTACGAGCAGTACTTC
TRBD1	TRBV24-1	TRBJ2-7	-	CATSEGETGKGGYEQYF	TGTGCCACCAGTGAGGGGGAGACAGGGAAAGGGGGCTACGAGCAGTACTTC
TRBD1	TRBV18	TRBJ1-3	once	CASSSSQGSSGNTIYF	TGTGCCAGCTCATCCTCACAGGGGAGCTCTGGAAACACCATATATTTT
-	TRBV5-1	TRBJ1-5	-	CASSLAGYINQPQHF	TGCGCCAGCAGCTTGGCAGGCTATATCAATCAGCCCCAGCATTTT
-	TRBV7-6	TRBJ2-3	-	CASSSFLGGRTTDTQYF	TGTGCCAGCAGCTCCTTTCTGGGAGGACGGACCACAGATACGCAGTATTTT
-	TRBV4-2	TRBJ1-5	few	CASSQTGLNQPQHF	TGTGCCAGCAGCCAAACAGGGCTCAATCAGCCCCAGCATTTT
TRBD1	TRBV5-4	TRBJ1-2	-	CASSLDRGHGYTF	TGTGCCAGCAGCTTGGACAGGGGGCATGGCTACACCTTC
-	TRBV6-5	TRBJ1-2	-	CASSSQDRSYGYTF	TGTGCCAGCAGTTCACAGGACCGGTCCTATGGCTACACCTTC
TRBD2	TRBV6-5	TRBJ2-5	-	CASRLAGGRQETQYF	TGTGCCAGTCGGCTAGCGGGGGGCCGTCAAGAGACCCAGTACTTC
-	TRBV3-1/TRBV3-2	TRBJ2-1	-	CASSQDRLAGNEQFF	TGTGCCAGCAGCCAAGATCGGCTAGCAGGAAATGAGCAGTTCTTC
TRBD1	TRBV10-3	TRBJ1-2	-	CAISETGGDGYTF	TGTGCCATCAGTGAAACAGGGGGCGATGGCTACACCTTC
-	TRBV2	TRBJ1-3	-	CASSVGSSGNTIYF	TGTGCCAGCAGTGTTGGGAGCTCTGGAAACACCATATATTTT
TRBD2	TRBV7-8	TRBJ2-3	once	CASSSAAGGGDTQYF	TGTGCCAGCAGCTCCGCGGCGGGGGGTGGCGATACGCAGTATTTT
-	TRBV2	TRBJ1-1	-	CASSALNTEAFF	TGTGCCAGCAGTGCGTTGAACACTGAAGCTTTCTTT
-	TRBV24-1	TRBJ2-7	-	CATSDWRAGAYEQYF	TGTGCCACCAGTGATTGGAGGGCTGGGGCCTACGAGCAGTACTTC
TRBD1	TRBV13	TRBJ1-5	once	CASSARTGKYSNQPQHF	TGTGCCAGCAGCGCACGGACAGGAAAATATAGCAATCAGCCCCAGCATTTT
TRBD1	TRBV6-5	TRBJ1-5	-	CASRLGQNQPQHF	TGTGCCAGCAGGCTGGGACAGAATCAGCCCCAGCATTTT
-	TRBV9	TRBJ1-4	-	CASSVGGGTNEKLFF	TGTGCCAGCAGCGTAGGCGGGGGAACTAATGAAAAACTGTTTTTT
-	TRBV4-2	TRBJ2-5	-	CASSLSPTSLETQYF	TGTGCCAGCAGCCTGTCCCCCACTAGTCTGGAGACCCAGTACTTC
-	TRBV7-9	TRBJ2-5	-	CASRTGSEETQYF	TGTGCCAGCAGAACAGGGTCTGAGGAGACCCAGTACTTC
-	TRBV5-8	TRBJ2-2	-	CASSIQGLNTGELFF	TGTGCCAGCAGCATCCAGGGATTGAACACCGGGGAGCTGTTTTTT
-	TRBV7-3	TRBJ1-2	-	CASSLTPGRGYTF	TGTGCCAGCAGCTTAACGCCAGGAAGAGGCTACACCTTC
-	TRBV3-1/TRBV3-2	TRBJ2-2	-	CASSQDRWGANTGELFF	TGTGCCAGCAGCCAAGACCGGTGGGGGGCGAACACCGGGGAGCTGTTTTTT
TRBD2	TRBV11-3	TRBJ2-2	-	CASSTGLAGGPSTGELFF	TGTGCCAGCAGCACGGGACTAGCGGGGGGGCCTAGCACCGGGGAGCTGTTTTTT
-	TRBV7-9	TRBJ2-2	-	CASSITNTGELFF	TGTGCCAGCAGCATTACGAACACCGGGGAGCTGTTTTTT
-	TRBV5-8	TRBJ2-7	many	CASRKTGVDEQYF	TGTGCCAGCAGAAAGACAGGAGTCGACGAGCAGTACTTC